Listed below are T cell receptor beta chains from one sample, sequenced in a study of blood T cell repertoires in COVID-19. TCRdb's table, derived via immunoSEQ multiplex PCR, lists solely in-frame clones and lacks some. The profile shows about 160,000 clones, 79% of them singletons. The specimen was peripheral blood. All receptors derive from a woman aged 60-70 years with COVID-19, enrolled during active disease. Each CDR3 is given with its conserved first and last residue. The D gene is left open where the match is weak. Clone sizes are given selectively: once, few, many, or a class where the clone is expanded.

CDR3nt	CDR3aa	j_gene	d_gene	abundance	v_gene
TGTGCCAGCAGCTTAGAAGGGGTCCTCAATTCACCCCTCCACTTT	CASSLEGVLNSPLHF	TRBJ1-6	.	.	TRBV7-9
TGCAGCGTTATCTTCGGGGGGGCTGGGACTTCTGGGGCCAACGTCCTGACTTTC	CSVIFGGAGTSGANVLTF	TRBJ2-6	TRBD2	.	TRBV29-1
TGTGCCACCAGTGATCCCTCAGGGTTGGAGACCCAGTACTTC	CATSDPSGLETQYF	TRBJ2-5	.	.	TRBV24-1
TGTGCCAGTAGTCTATGGGGGGGCGGGGGCGAGACCCAGTACTTC	CASSLWGGGGETQYF	TRBJ2-5	.	.	TRBV19
TGCGCCAGCAGCCAAGACACGGGAGTAATCGACAGCTCCTACAATGAGCAGTTCTTC	CASSQDTGVIDSSYNEQFF	TRBJ2-1	.	many	TRBV4-3
TGCGCCAGCAGTGCCGGGACAGGGAACTCTGAAGCTTTCTTT	CASSAGTGNSEAFF	TRBJ1-1	TRBD1	few	TRBV10-1
TGTGCCATCAGTGAGGGACAGGGGGCTAGACAAGAGACCCAGTACTTC	CAISEGQGARQETQYF	TRBJ2-5	TRBD1	.	TRBV10-3
TGTGCCAGCAGCGACAGGGAGGGAAACACCATATATTTT	CASSDREGNTIYF	TRBJ1-3	TRBD1	.	TRBV7-3
TGTGCCAGCAGCCAAGGCGGGGGGGGGAATGAGCAGTTCTTC	CASSQGGGGNEQFF	TRBJ2-1	TRBD2	.	TRBV3-1/TRBV3-2
TGTGCCAGTAGTATAGGGACTAGCGGGGGGGACTTCTACAATGAGCAGTTCTTC	CASSIGTSGGDFYNEQFF	TRBJ2-1	TRBD2	.	TRBV19
TGTGCCAGCAGCTTGGACGGGGGGGGACTGGGGGAGACCCAGTACTTC	CASSLDGGGLGETQYF	TRBJ2-5	TRBD2	.	TRBV5-4
TGCGCCAGCAGCCCCAGGAGGAGGGCAGAAAATCGGGAGCAGTTCTTC	CASSPRRRAENREQFF	TRBJ2-1	.	few	TRBV4-1
TGTGCCAGCAGTTTTGCGGGACAGGGTAAAGAGACCCAGTACTTC	CASSFAGQGKETQYF	TRBJ2-5	TRBD1	.	TRBV28
TGTGCCAGTAGTGCGGGACAGGGGAATACTAACTATGGCTACACCTTC	CASSAGQGNTNYGYTF	TRBJ1-2	TRBD1	once	TRBV19
TGTGCCAGCACCGGGGACAGTGCTAATGAAAAACTGTTTTTT	CASTGDSANEKLFF	TRBJ1-4	TRBD1	.	TRBV6-5
TGTGCCAGCAGTGAACGGGGGGCCAGCAATCAGCCCCAGCATTTT	CASSERGASNQPQHF	TRBJ1-5	.	.	TRBV2
TGTGCCAGCAGAGTTGCCGGAGAGACCCAGTACTTC	CASRVAGETQYF	TRBJ2-5	.	.	TRBV2
TGTGCCAGCAGTGAGGTTCGGAGCCATGGCTACACCTTC	CASSEVRSHGYTF	TRBJ1-2	.	.	TRBV25-1
TGTGCCAGCAGGGCGGGGGGGCCGGGCACAGATACGCAGTATTTT	CASRAGGPGTDTQYF	TRBJ2-3	TRBD2	.	TRBV5-4
TGTGCCAGCAGCTTCCTCGGGGATTATAGCAATCAGCCCCAGCATTTT	CASSFLGDYSNQPQHF	TRBJ1-5	.	.	TRBV5-8
TGTGCCAGGTCTAGCGGGGCGAACACAGATACGCAGTATTTT	CARSSGANTDTQYF	TRBJ2-3	TRBD2	few	TRBV2
TGTGCCAGCAGCGTAGACGGGGGGTTGAAGACCCAGTACTTC	CASSVDGGLKTQYF	TRBJ2-5	TRBD2	.	TRBV9
TGTGCCAGCAGTTTAGTCGGCGGGTCGGGGGAGACCCAGTACTTC	CASSLVGGSGETQYF	TRBJ2-5	.	few	TRBV28
TGCGCCAGCAGCCAAGTATGGGACAGGGTGAGTAGCAATCAGCCCCAGCATTTT	CASSQVWDRVSSNQPQHF	TRBJ1-5	TRBD1	.	TRBV4-1
TGTGCCAGCAGTGCTGGTCAGGATAGCAATCAGCCCCAGCATTTT	CASSAGQDSNQPQHF	TRBJ1-5	.	.	TRBV2
TGTGCCAGCAGTGACAGGGGGGTTGGTCGGGAGACCCAGTACTTC	CASSDRGVGRETQYF	TRBJ2-5	.	.	TRBV25-1
TGTGCCAGCAGCCCTGGGGAGAATCGAGAGACCCAGTACTTC	CASSPGENRETQYF	TRBJ2-5	.	.	TRBV9
TGCGCCAGCAGCCAGCGCCGACTACTCGGGCCTTCAGATACGCAGTATTTT	CASSQRRLLGPSDTQYF	TRBJ2-3	.	.	TRBV4-1
TGCAGCGTTATACAGAGAATGAACACTGAAGCTTTCTTT	CSVIQRMNTEAFF	TRBJ1-1	.	.	TRBV29-1
TGTGCCAGCAGCTTAGTCGGCCCGAACCGGGCTAGCCCAGATACGCAGTATTTT	CASSLVGPNRASPDTQYF	TRBJ2-3	.	.	TRBV11-2
TGCGCCAGCAGCCAAGCGGTAGGGGGCGGCTATGGCTACACCTTC	CASSQAVGGGYGYTF	TRBJ1-2	TRBD1	few	TRBV4-3
TGCGCCAGCAGCTTACCGGACGCGGGACTAGCGGCACTCGAGACCCAGTACTTC	CASSLPDAGLAALETQYF	TRBJ2-5	TRBD2	few	TRBV5-1
TGTGCCATCAGTGAGGGAACTAGCGGGGCTCAAGAGACCCAGTACTTC	CAISEGTSGAQETQYF	TRBJ2-5	TRBD2	.	TRBV10-3
TGTGCCATCAGTCAACATGGGGGCACGATTCAGCCCCAGCATTTT	CAISQHGGTIQPQHF	TRBJ1-5	.	.	TRBV10-3
TGTGCCAGCAGCAAGAGACTAGCGGGGGACCAAGAGACCCAGTACTTC	CASSKRLAGDQETQYF	TRBJ2-5	TRBD2	.	TRBV2
TGTGCCAGCAGCCAAACACTAGCGGGGCCCGGGGGGACCCAGTACTTC	CASSQTLAGPGGTQYF	TRBJ2-5	TRBD2	.	TRBV3-1/TRBV3-2
TGTGCCAGCAGCCAAGTAGGTTACGGGGGGGATGAGCAGTTCTTC	CASSQVGYGGDEQFF	TRBJ2-1	TRBD2	.	TRBV3-1/TRBV3-2
TGTGCCAGTAGTAGGAGAGGACAGGAAGCTTTTCGTTCCTTCACCTTT	CASSRRGQEAFRSFTF	TRBJ1-6	TRBD1	.	TRBV19
TGTGCCAGCAGCCTCCACCCTAGCGGGGGGGCTAGCACAGATACGCAGTATTTT	CASSLHPSGGASTDTQYF	TRBJ2-3	TRBD2	.	TRBV9
TGTGCCAGCAGCCCCGGCGGCGGTAGCACAGATACGCAGTATTTT	CASSPGGGSTDTQYF	TRBJ2-3	.	few	TRBV4-2